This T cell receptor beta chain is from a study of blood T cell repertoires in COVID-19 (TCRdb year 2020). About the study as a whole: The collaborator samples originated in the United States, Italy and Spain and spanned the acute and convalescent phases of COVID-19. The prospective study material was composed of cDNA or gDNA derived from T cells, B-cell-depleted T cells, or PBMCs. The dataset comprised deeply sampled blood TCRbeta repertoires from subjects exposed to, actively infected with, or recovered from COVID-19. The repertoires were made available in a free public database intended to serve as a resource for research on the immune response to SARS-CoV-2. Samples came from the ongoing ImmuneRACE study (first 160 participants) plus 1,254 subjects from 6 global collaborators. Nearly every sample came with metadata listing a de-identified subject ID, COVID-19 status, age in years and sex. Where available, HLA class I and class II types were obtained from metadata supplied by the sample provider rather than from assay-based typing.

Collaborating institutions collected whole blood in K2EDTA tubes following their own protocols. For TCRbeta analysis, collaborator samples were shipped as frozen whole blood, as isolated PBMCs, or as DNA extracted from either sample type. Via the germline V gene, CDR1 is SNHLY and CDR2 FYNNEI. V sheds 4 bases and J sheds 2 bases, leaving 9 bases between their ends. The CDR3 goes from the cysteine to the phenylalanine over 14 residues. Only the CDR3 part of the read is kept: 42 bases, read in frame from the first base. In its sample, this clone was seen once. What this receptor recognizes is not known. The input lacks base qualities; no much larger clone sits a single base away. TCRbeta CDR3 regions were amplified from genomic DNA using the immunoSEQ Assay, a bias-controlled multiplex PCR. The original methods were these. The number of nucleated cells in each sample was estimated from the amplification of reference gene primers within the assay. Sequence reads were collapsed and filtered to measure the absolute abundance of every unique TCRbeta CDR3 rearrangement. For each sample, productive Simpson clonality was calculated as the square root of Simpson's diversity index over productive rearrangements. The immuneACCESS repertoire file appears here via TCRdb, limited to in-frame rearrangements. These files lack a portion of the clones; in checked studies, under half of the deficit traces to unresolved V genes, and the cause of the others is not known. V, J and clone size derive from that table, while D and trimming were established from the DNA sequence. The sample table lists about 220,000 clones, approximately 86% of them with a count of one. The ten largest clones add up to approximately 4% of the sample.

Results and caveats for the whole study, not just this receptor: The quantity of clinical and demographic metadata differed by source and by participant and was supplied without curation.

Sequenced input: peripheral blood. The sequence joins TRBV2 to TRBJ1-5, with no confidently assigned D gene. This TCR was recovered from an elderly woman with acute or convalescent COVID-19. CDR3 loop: CASSGSVGNQPQHF. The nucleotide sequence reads TGTGCCAGCAGTGGTTCGGTAGGCAATCAGCCCCAGCATTTT.